The entry below describes one T cell receptor (beta chain). Its cognate antigen is unknown. The germline CDR1 and CDR2 sequences are SGDLS and YYNGEE. V lost 1 base to trimming and J lost 2 bases, with 12 bases between them. CDR3 length: 16 residues. Repertoires were generated with immunoSEQ multiplex PCR, while TCRdb's copy carries only in-frame clones and drops some. The data show 350,000 to 500,000 clones, approximately 87% seen once. Treatment indicated: some 20 received Ad26.COV2.S at low or high dose, single or two shots; roughly 5 received placebo; per-sample allocation not given. All samples were drawn on day 63, counting from the first vaccine or placebo injection. These data belong to a study of Ad26.COV2.S vaccination and SARS-CoV-2 variants. Background on the study: Once or twice, 56 days apart, Ad26.COV2.S was delivered intramuscularly.

Notes on the study in general: It was found that vaccine and placebo recipients had similar non-spike TCR breadth.

The source material was peripheral blood, sampled in a trial of Ad26.COV2.S vaccine versus placebo. The rearrangement joins TRBV9 to TRBJ2-2, with unresolved D. The source of this sequence is a person between 18 and 59 years old who received the Ad26.COV2.S COVID-19 vaccine or a placebo. CDR3 loop: CASSVYSNPNTGELFF. DNA of the CDR3: TGTGCCAGCAGCGTATATTCGAATCCCAACACCGGGGAGCTGTTTTTT. The full variable domain, completed using reference TRBV9 and TRBJ2-2, is DSGVTQTPKHLITATGQRVTLRCSPRSGDLSVYWYQQSLDQGLQFLIQYYNGEERAKGNILERFSAQQFPDLHSELNLSSLELGDSALYFCASSVYSNPNTGELFFGEGSRLTVL.